The clone carrying this T cell receptor beta chain was counted many times. The data were taken from a study of patients and donors after allogeneic stem cell transplantation. TCRdb reprocessed the RT-PCR reads with MiXCR, giving one entry per CDR3 protein. The top ten clones hold approximately 50% of a sample with about 150,000 distinct CDR3 sequences, about two fifths of them seen once. The V end was cut by 4 bases, the J end by 2 bases, with 9 bases between. The CDR3 is made up of 14 amino acids. Material: blood, either unsorted or a sorted T cell fraction (not recorded which). This chain links TRBV12-3 or TRBV12-4 with TRBJ1-5; D may be TRBD1 (5 bases). This TCR came from a human donor who was either an allogeneic HSCT recipient or a stem cell or donor lymphocyte infusion donor (not recorded which). It is not recorded whose cells these are; they may come from a transplant donor. The CDR3 here is CASSSLGGNQPQHF. DNA of the CDR3: TGTGCCAGCAGTTCCCTAGGGGGCAATCAGCCCCAGCATTTT.